The present entry profiles one TCR beta chain with its context. As yet, its antigen is unknown. These data are taken from a study of cytomegalovirus exposure and HLA in healthy donors. Broader study findings: Researchers reportedly found TCR beta sequences accurately predicted most subjects' HLA-A and HLA-B alleles.

Amplification used 60 Vbeta primers and 13 Jbeta primers. Sequencing was performed with immunoSEQ multiplex PCR; in TCRdb, only in-frame clones are kept and a portion is missing. The sample contains some 110,000 clones, around 80% of which appear only once. Input material: PBMCs. The receptor was derived from a man aged 30 to 45 in good health and CMV-seropositive.

For the CDR3, the DNA is TGTGCCAGCAGCTTTAGCGGGGCCCCAGGGATAGATACGCAGTATTTT. Translated, it gives CASSFSGAPGIDTQYF. The V call is TRBV9, the J call TRBJ2-3; TRBD2 agrees at 8 bases. CDR3 length equals 16 residues. CDR1 and CDR2 (germline): SGDLS, YYNGEE. Losses at the gene ends were 4 bases for V and 5 bases for J; bases not matched to a gene: 12.